These 10 T cell receptor beta chains came from one sample sequenced in a study of T cell responses to AZD1222 COVID-19 vaccine. The assay was immunoSEQ multiplex PCR, and TCRdb's table has in-frame clones only and misses some. The repertoire has around 71,000 clones, 80% of them found once; the top ten carry more than 13%. The sequenced sample was peripheral blood, obtained 28 days after the second AZD1222 dose. All receptors come from an adult who received the AZD1222 COVID-19 vaccine.

This sequence joins TRBV19 and TRBJ1-5; D ambiguous. Per germline, CDR1 LNHDA and CDR2 SQIVND (reference sequence). V was trimmed by 5 bases and J by 10 bases, leaving 15 bases between them. This CDR3 has 13 residues. The chain's CDR3 is CASSPSSRAPQHF. For the CDR3, the DNA is TGTGCCAGTAGTCCCTCCTCGCGGGCCCCCCAGCATTTT.

This clone has only a few counts. The V and J genes are TRBV6-4 and TRBJ2-3, with 13 bases matching TRBD2. Losses at the gene ends were 5 bases for V and 4 bases for J; bases not matched to a gene: 3. Germline V gives CDR1 MRHNA, CDR2 SNTAGT. The CDR3 sequence is 15 residues long. The CDR3 reads CASSIGTSGADTQYF. CDR3 coding DNA: TGTGCCAGCAGTATCGGGACTAGCGGGGCAGATACGCAGTATTTT.

The chain recombines TRBV5-4 with TRBJ1-1, with D unresolved. Trimming removed 4 bases from V and 1 base from J, with 14 bases in between. Germline loops: CDR1 SGHNT, CDR2 YYREEE (reference sequence). CDR3 length: 15 residues. The CDR3 loop reads CASSDHEGSNTEAFF. The CDR3 DNA sequence: TGTGCCAGCAGCGATCATGAAGGCTCGAACACTGAAGCTTTCTTT.

The chain combines TRBV13 with TRBJ2-7; D gene unclear. CDR3 size: 12 residues. Germline CDR1 is PRHDT and CDR2 is FYEKMQ (reference sequence). V lost 2 bases and J 1 base, leaving 3 bases between the germline ends. The CDR3 sequence: CASSLSSYEQYF. The CDR3 DNA reads TGTGCCAGCAGCTTATCGTCCTACGAGCAGTACTTC.

The rearrangement joins TRBV4-3 to TRBJ2-7, with a weak D call TRBD2 (5 bases). The CDR3 consists of 14 residues. V shed 0 bases and J shed 0 bases, with 6 bases lying between them. Germline-derived CDR1 and CDR2 are LGHNA and YSLEER. CDR3 residues: CASSQEDYSYEQYF. CDR3 in DNA: TGCGCCAGCAGCCAAGAAGACTACTCCTACGAGCAGTACTTC.

The chain employs TRBV7-9 and TRBJ1-3, with 7 nucleotides matching TRBD1. This CDR3 has 16 residues. The germline CDR1 and CDR2 sequences are SEHNR and FQNEAQ (reference sequence). V trimming: 5 bases; J trimming: 3 bases; junction bases outside the gene matches: 10. The CDR3 loop is CASSQRQGLSGNTIYF. The CDR3, as DNA: TGTGCCAGCAGCCAAAGACAGGGTCTCAGTGGAAACACCATATATTTT.

Only one count was recorded for this clone. The genes are TRBV19 and TRBJ2-2, with 8 nucleotides matching TRBD2. The CDR3 is 15 amino acids. Losses at the gene ends were 3 bases for V and 4 bases for J; bases not matched to a gene: 4. Germline CDR1 is LNHDA and CDR2 is SQIVND (reference sequence). The CDR3 is CASSMGGGPTGELFF. DNA of the CDR3: TGTGCCAGTAGTATGGGCGGGGGGCCCACCGGGGAGCTGTTTTTT.

The V gene is TRBV9, the J gene TRBJ2-7, with 9 nucleotides matching TRBD1. This CDR3 contains 18 residues. Germline-derived CDR1 and CDR2 are SGDLS and YYNGEE. The V gene end was trimmed by 0 bases and the J gene end by 0 bases; junction bases not matched to a gene: 10. The CDR3 loop reads CASSVADGTGKFSYEQYF. In DNA form, the CDR3 reads TGTGCCAGCAGCGTAGCGGATGGGACAGGGAAATTCTCCTACGAGCAGTACTTC. Combining the CDR3 with reference TRBV9 and TRBJ2-7 gives the whole variable domain DSGVTQTPKHLITATGQRVTLRCSPRSGDLSVYWYQQSLDQGLQFLIQYYNGEERAKGNILERFSAQQFPDLHSELNLSSLELGDSALYFCASSVADGTGKFSYEQYFGPGTRLTVT.

The chain uses TRBV4-3 and TRBJ1-3; no clear D. Germline values: CDR1 LGHNA, CDR2 YSLEER. Trimming took off 1 base at V and 1 base at J, with 5 bases between the two ends. The CDR3 loop spans 14 amino acids. The CDR3 nucleotides read TGCGCCAGCAGCCAAGCCCTATCTGGAAACACCATATATTTT. Translated, it gives CASSQALSGNTIYF.

The chain joins TRBV5-1 to TRBJ1-4; 12 nucleotides line up with TRBD1. Germline CDR1 SGHRS, CDR2 YFSETQ. The CDR3 contains 16 residues. V lost 4 bases to trimming and J lost 2 bases; unmatched junction nucleotides: 3. Written as DNA, the CDR3 is TGCGCCAGCAGCCCGGGACAGGGGGCGACTAATGAAAAACTGTTTTTT. Amino acids: CASSPGQGATNEKLFF.